The next 27 T cell receptor beta chains were all read from a single sample in a study of T-cell reconstitution after alpha-beta-depleted transplantation in children. The TCRbeta library was prepared with unique molecular identifiers. TCRdb reprocessed the PCR reads with MiXCR, giving one entry per CDR3 protein. The profile shows 450,000 to 500,000 distinct CDR3 sequences, 9.5% to 15% of them singletons. The specimen was PBMCs from the stem cell graft donor, collected from the stem cell graft. These receptors were obtained from a human donor who donated a stem cell graft to a child with combined immunodeficiency.

This clonotype was counted between two and nine times. This rearrangement joins TRBV12-3 or TRBV12-4 to TRBJ1-3; D unclear. With 5 bases removed from V and 2 bases from J, the gap between germline ends came to 10 bases. CDR3 length: 14 amino acids. The CDR3 nucleotides read TGTGCCAGCAGTCTCGAGAGAGCTGGAAACACCATATATTTT. Amino acid sequence: CASSLERAGNTIYF.

This clonotype was seen more than once but under ten times. The chain employs TRBV12-3 or TRBV12-4 and TRBJ2-3; a possible D gene is TRBD2 (5 bases). V was clipped by 8 bases and J by 5 bases, with 17 bases between them. This CDR3 spans 14 amino acids. In DNA, the CDR3 is TGTGCCAGCGGCCTTAGCGTCGCGGAAGATACGCAGTATTTT. This encodes CASGLSVAEDTQYF.

This clonotype was seen at least ten times. This chain connects TRBV20-1 to TRBJ2-2; 7 bases are shared with TRBD2. Germline CDR1 and CDR2: DFQATT and SNEGSKA (reference sequence). Germline trimming cut 3 bases from V and 7 bases from J; bases unmatched to any gene: 11. CDR3 length: 15 residues. The CDR3 reads CSARGSERGNGELFF. The DNA of the CDR3 is TGCAGTGCTAGGGGCTCAGAGCGGGGCAACGGGGAGCTGTTTTTT.

This clonotype was counted only a few times. The chain joins TRBV6-1 to TRBJ2-3; TRBD2 agrees at 7 bases. Germline lookup yields CDR1 MNHNS and CDR2 SASEGT. The CDR3 extends over 16 amino acids. Unmatched junction bases numbered 11, after V lost 6 bases and J lost 2 bases. CDR3 loop: CASRGGLNDFTDTQYF. The DNA of the CDR3 is TGTGCCAGCAGGGGGGGACTAAATGACTTCACAGATACGCAGTATTTT.

V usage is TRBV5-1 and J usage is TRBJ2-7; TRBD2 matches at 10 bases. Trimming removed 0 bases from V and 12 bases from J; junction bases left unmatched: 15. The CDR3 has 16 residues. CDR1 is SGHRS and CDR2 is YFSETQ in the germline V gene. Here the CDR3 reads CASSLAGASGSSGTYF. In DNA form, the CDR3 reads TGCGCCAGCAGCTTGGCCGGGGCTAGCGGGAGTTCGGGAACGTACTTC. Full variable domain (outside the CDR3, taken from reference TRBV5-1 and TRBJ2-7): KAGVTQTPRYLIKTRGQQVTLSCSPISGHRSVSWYQQTPGQGLQFLFEYFSETQRNKGNFPGRFSGRQFSNSRSEMNVSTLELGDSALYLCASSLAGASGSSGTYFGPGTRLTVT.

The V and J genes are TRBV6-2 or TRBV6-3 and TRBJ1-5, with D maybe TRBD1 (6 bases). Deletions cut 6 bases from V and 4 bases from J, with 25 bases between. CDR1 MNHEY and CDR2 SVGEGT come from the germline V gene. The CDR3 spans 18 residues. CDR3 nucleotides: TGTGCCAGCAGCCCACTGAGGGGGGGGCAGGTAGCGAATCAGCCCCAGCATTTT. The encoded protein is CASSPLRGGQVANQPQHF.

This clonotype was detected many times. The CDR3 DNA is TGCGCCAGCAGCTTCTCAGTGAGCTCTGGGGCCAACGTCCTGACTTTC. This translates into CASSFSVSSGANVLTF. The rearrangement uses TRBV5-1 and TRBJ2-6; D not certain. CDR1 and CDR2 (germline): SGHRS, YFSETQ. This CDR3 contains 16 residues. The germline V and J ends were trimmed by 2 bases and 0 bases, with 9 bases remaining between them.

This clonotype was recorded a few times. J is TRBJ2-1 and V is TRBV20-1, with D unresolved. V was clipped by 5 bases and J by 9 bases, with 17 bases between them. Per the germline V gene, CDR1 is DFQATT and CDR2 is SNEGSKA (reference sequence). The CDR3 consists of 13 residues. The CDR3 DNA is TGCAGTGCTGGACGGGCCCTACCGGGTGAGCAGTTCTTC. This encodes CSAGRALPGEQFF.

In its sample, this clonotype was seen a few times. The chain couples TRBV4-3 to TRBJ2-1; 7 nucleotides align to TRBD1. CDR3 length equals 15 residues. Trimming cost V 4 bases and J 6 bases; bases outside gene matches: 9. Per germline, CDR1 LGHNA and CDR2 YSLEER. CDR3 sequence: CASSLGQGVPNEQFF. As DNA, the CDR3 is TGCGCCAGCAGCCTAGGTCAGGGGGTCCCCAATGAGCAGTTCTTC.

This clonotype was seen ten or more times. The gene calls are TRBV29-1 and TRBJ2-3, with no clear D. Trimming took off 3 bases at V and 9 bases at J, with 10 bases between the two ends. The CDR3 runs 11 residues. Per germline, CDR1 SQVTM and CDR2 ANQGSEA. Written as DNA, the CDR3 is TGCAGCGTTGACAGGCTTCAAACGCAGTATTTT. Amino acids: CSVDRLQTQYF.

The chain carries TRBV20-1 and TRBJ2-3; D possibly matches TRBD1 or TRBD2 (5 bases each). The CDR3 loop spans 16 amino acids. Deletions cut 5 bases from V and 0 bases from J, with 18 bases between. Germline V gene sequence: CDR1 DFQATT, CDR2 SNEGSKA (reference sequence). The CDR3 coding sequence is TGCAGTGCTCGCTCGAGGCAGGGAGTGAGCACAGATACGCAGTATTTT. Protein sequence: CSARSRQGVSTDTQYF.

This clonotype appeared a few times. V usage is TRBV7-9 and J usage is TRBJ1-5; D not certain. Germline CDR1 is SEHNR and CDR2 is FQNEAQ (reference sequence). Trimming stripped 2 bases from V and 6 bases from J, with 11 bases between. The CDR3 runs to 14 residues. As DNA, the CDR3 is TGTGCCAGCAGCTTACACCCGGACGGTCAGCCCCAGCATTTT. Its translation is CASSLHPDGQPQHF.

This clonotype has only a few counts. This chain uses TRBV10-3 with TRBJ2-3; either TRBD1 or TRBD2 may supply D (5 bases each). The V gene's germline CDR1 is ENHRY and CDR2 SYGVKD. Trimming took off 2 bases at V and 1 base at J, with 13 bases between the two ends. CDR3 size: 16 residues. The CDR3 loop reads CAISELGDGGTDTQYF. The CDR3, as DNA: TGTGCCATCAGTGAGCTGGGGGATGGTGGCACAGATACGCAGTATTTT.

This clonotype was observed many times. The V call is TRBV12-3 or TRBV12-4, the J call TRBJ2-3, with TRBD2 matching over 11 bases. J was trimmed by 4 bases and V by 6 bases; bases with no gene match: 15. The CDR3 spans 18 residues. CDR3 region: CASSPFRVAGGSPDTQYF. The CDR3 DNA is TGTGCCAGCAGCCCCTTTCGGGTAGCGGGGGGGTCCCCAGATACGCAGTATTTT.

The chain uses TRBV5-5 and TRBJ2-5, with D maybe TRBD2 (6 bases). The CDR3 is 13 amino acids. Trimming pared 0 bases from V and 8 bases from J, leaving 11 bases between. In germline, CDR1 is SGHKS, CDR2 YYEKEE (reference sequence). The DNA of the CDR3 is TGTGCCAGCAGCTTGGACGGGGGTCGAACCCAGTACTTC. This codes for CASSLDGGRTQYF.

The chain recombines TRBV7-3 with TRBJ2-1; 8 nucleotides agree with TRBD2. This CDR3 is built from 13 residues. The V gene's germline CDR1 is SGHTA and CDR2 FQGTGA. Unmatched junction bases numbered 6, after V lost 5 bases and J lost 9 bases. CDR3 protein: CASSVLSGGEQFF. CDR3 DNA sequence: TGTGCCAGCAGCGTACTAAGCGGGGGTGAGCAGTTCTTC.

There are a few counts of this clonotype. This chain uses TRBV7-2 with TRBJ2-7, with 11 bases aligning to TRBD1. Trimming removed 1 base from V and 6 bases from J; junction bases left unmatched: 8. The CDR3 is 16 amino acids. Germline V gives CDR1 SGHTA, CDR2 FQGNSA. The CDR3 spells CASSLVSGQGVGEQYF. The CDR3 DNA reads as TGTGCCAGCAGCTTAGTGTCGGGACAGGGGGTTGGCGAGCAGTACTTC.

This clonotype appeared a few times. J is TRBJ1-6 and V is TRBV20-1; D is uncertain. The V and J ends lost 5 bases and 7 bases respectively, with 18 bases between them. The CDR3 covers 15 residues. From germline, CDR1 is DFQATT and CDR2 SNEGSKA (reference sequence). CDR3 region: CSAPPAGNRNSPLHF. Here the CDR3 DNA reads TGCAGTGCTCCCCCGGCCGGGAATAGAAATTCACCCCTCCACTTT.

V and J are TRBV5-1 and TRBJ2-2, with 11 bases lining up with TRBD2. Germline V gene sequence: CDR1 SGHRS, CDR2 YFSETQ. V lost 4 bases to trimming and J lost 2 bases; unmatched junction nucleotides: 10. The CDR3 length is 18 residues. CDR3: CASSGYSTSGGNTGELFF. CDR3 DNA sequence: TGCGCCAGCAGCGGTTACTCTACTAGCGGGGGTAACACCGGGGAGCTGTTTTTT.

This clonotype was seen ten or more times. The chain recombines TRBV7-6 with TRBJ1-6; D is uncertain. CDR1 and CDR2 (germline): SGHVS, FNYEAQ. The CDR3 totals 10 residues. The ends were cut back, 9 bases at V and 13 bases at J, with 10 bases in the middle. As DNA, the CDR3 is TGTGCCAGTAGGGCCATGCCCCTCCACTTT. Protein: CASRAMPLHF.

This chain connects TRBV5-6 to TRBJ2-7, with TRBD2 matching 9 bases. CDR1 SGHDT and CDR2 YYEEEE come from the germline V gene. V dropped 4 bases and J dropped 3; count of bases not matched to a gene: 5. This CDR3 is built from 14 residues. The chain's CDR3 is CASSGTSIDYEQYF. The CDR3 DNA follows: TGTGCCAGCAGCGGGACTAGCATAGACTACGAGCAGTACTTC.

In this sample, this clonotype turned up many times. This chain connects TRBV12-3 or TRBV12-4 to TRBJ1-2, with D possibly matching TRBD1 (6 bases). CDR3 length equals 15 residues. V gave up 7 bases and J gave up 7 bases, with 22 bases separating them. The CDR3 nucleotides are TGTGCCAGCACCACCAACCGGGACAAGCGATCTGGCTACACCTTC. Protein sequence: CASTTNRDKRSGYTF.

This chain links TRBV20-1 with TRBJ2-4, with 8 bases aligning to TRBD2. The J segment lost 0 bases and the V segment lost 1 base, leaving 11 bases of the junction unmatched. This CDR3 contains 18 residues. Germline CDR1 reads DFQATT; CDR2 reads SNEGSKA (reference sequence). DNA of the CDR3: TGCAGTGCTAGAGCGCTAACTAGCGGATATCTAGCCAAAAACATTCAGTACTTC. It encodes CSARALTSGYLAKNIQYF.

This clonotype turned up a few times. V and J are TRBV19 and TRBJ1-6, with D possibly matching TRBD1 (6 bases). Deletions cut 5 bases from V and 0 bases from J, with 14 bases between. Germline CDR1 is LNHDA and CDR2 is SQIVND (reference sequence). This CDR3 region has 17 residues. The CDR3 DNA follows: TGTGCCAGTAGTGCGGCCGGACAGAGCTCCTATAATTCACCCCTCCACTTT. Translated, it gives CASSAAGQSSYNSPLHF.

This clonotype appeared a few times. The chain has TRBV6-1 and TRBJ1-2, with D perhaps TRBD1 (5 bases). CDR3 size: 14 residues. Germline loops: CDR1 MNHNS, CDR2 SASEGT. V lost 2 bases and J 8 bases, leaving 15 bases between the germline ends. CDR3 nucleotide sequence: TGTGCCAGCAGTGAACGACAGTCCGCCTGGGGCTACACCTTC. Its protein product is CASSERQSAWGYTF.

The chain employs TRBV15 and TRBJ2-1, with 11 positions matching TRBD2. The CDR3 is made up of 17 amino acids. V shed 1 base and J 6 bases; nucleotides not matched to a gene: 8. Looked up from germline, CDR1 is LNHNV and CDR2 is YYDKDF (reference sequence). The CDR3 region has the DNA TGTGCCACCAGCAGAGCGGTAGCGGGAGGGCCCGGCAATGAGCAGTTCTTC. Translating gives CATSRAVAGGPGNEQFF.

The chain combines TRBV5-1 with TRBJ2-7, with D possibly being TRBD2 (6 bases). V was trimmed by 1 base and J by 3 bases, leaving 23 bases between them. CDR3 size: 18 residues. CDR1 SGHRS and CDR2 YFSETQ come from the germline V gene. The CDR3 is CASSLTGERLSNYYEQYF. CDR3 DNA sequence: TGCGCCAGCAGCTTGACGGGGGAACGGCTATCAAATTACTACGAGCAGTACTTC.